These 4 T cell receptor beta chains share one sample of origin, sequenced in a study of T cell clones after liver transplantation. Method: immunoSEQ multiplex PCR; TCRdb's copy keeps in-frame clones and lacks some. Of about 99,000 clones in the sample, around 86% were seen once. The sequences come from CD4+ T cells from blood, collected before liver transplant. The source of these receptors is a human donor who received a liver transplant.

The chain uses TRBV21-1 and TRBJ2-5. TRBV21-1 represents a pseudogene. The CDR3 has 17 amino acids. The CDR3 nucleotides read TGTGCCAGCAGCATCTATTCGAACAGAGGCCACCAAGAGACCCAGTACTTC. Translating it yields CASSIYSNRGHQETQYF.

The rearrangement joins TRBV5-1 to TRBJ2-5; 7 positions match TRBD2. After removal of 4 bases from V and 4 bases from J, the junction contained 7 bases not matched to a gene. Germline CDR1 is SGHRS and CDR2 is YFSETQ. CDR3 length equals 14 residues. The CDR3 sequence is CASSPSGLRETQYF. CDR3 bases: TGCGCCAGCAGCCCATCGGGACTACGAGAGACCCAGTACTTC.

This clone appeared a few times. J is TRBJ1-1 and V is TRBV14; D unresolved. Germline-derived CDR1 and CDR2 are SGHDN and FVKESK. The CDR3 covers 14 residues. V was clipped by 5 bases and J by 0 bases, with 10 bases between them. The CDR3 reads CASSLPGMNTEAFF. CDR3 bases: TGTGCCAGCAGCTTGCCTGGGATGAACACTGAAGCTTTCTTT.

Comment on this clone: Relative to the germline gene, one junction end is altered; a read error may explain this. This chain uses TRBV6-1 with TRBJ1-1, with 8 bases matching TRBD1. The V gene's germline CDR1 is MNHNS and CDR2 SASEGT. This CDR3 has 11 residues. The CDR3 DNA follows: TGTGCCAGCAGCAATCCGGGACAGGTCGTCTTT. Its translation is CASSNPGQVVF.